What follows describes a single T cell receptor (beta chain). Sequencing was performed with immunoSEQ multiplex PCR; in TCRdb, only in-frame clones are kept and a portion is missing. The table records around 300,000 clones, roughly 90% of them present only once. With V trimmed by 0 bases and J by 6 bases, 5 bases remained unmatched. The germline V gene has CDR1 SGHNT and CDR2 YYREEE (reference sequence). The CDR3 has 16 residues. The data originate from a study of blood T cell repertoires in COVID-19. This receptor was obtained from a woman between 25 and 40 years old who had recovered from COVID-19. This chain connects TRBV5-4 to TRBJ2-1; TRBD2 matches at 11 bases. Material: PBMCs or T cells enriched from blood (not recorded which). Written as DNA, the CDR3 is TGTGCCAGCAGCTTGGATTCTAGCGGGAGGTCCAATGAGCAGTTCTTC. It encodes CASSLDSSGRSNEQFF. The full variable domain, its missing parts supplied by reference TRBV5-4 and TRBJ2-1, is ETGVTQSPTHLIKTRGQQVTLRCSSQSGHNTVSWYQQALGQGPQFIFQYYREEENGRGNFPPRFSGLQFPNYSSELNVNALELDDSALYLCASSLDSSGRSNEQFFGPGTRLTVL.